A single sample gave rise to the 2 T cell receptor beta chains below, sequenced in a study of T cell changes during pregnancy in multiple sclerosis. Method: immunoSEQ multiplex PCR; TCRdb's copy keeps in-frame clones and lacks some. The table shows about 47,000 clones, with roughly 93% occurring only once. The specimen comprised peripheral blood, sampled in the second trimester of pregnancy. The receptors come from a female donor with multiple sclerosis, enrolled in a pregnancy study.

The V and J genes are TRBV20-1 and TRBJ2-3; TRBD2 might be the D (6 bases). The CDR3 covers 11 residues. Per the germline V gene, CDR1 is DFQATT and CDR2 is SNEGSKA (reference sequence). Trimming took 7 bases from V and 6 from J, leaving 11 bases between them. The CDR3 DNA is TGCAGTGTCGGGAGTCTGGATACGCAGTATTTT. Protein: CSVGSLDTQYF.

The J gene is TRBJ2-7, the V gene TRBV13, with unresolved D. Trimming left V 5 bases short and J 4 bases short, with 9 bases between. This CDR3 spans 12 amino acids. Germline V gene lookup returns CDR1 PRHDT and CDR2 FYEKMQ (reference sequence). CDR3 sequence (DNA): TGTGCCAGCAGCCCGACGGGTTACGAGCAGTACTTC. Translated: CASSPTGYEQYF.